This T cell receptor beta chain comes out of a study of shared clonotypes between healthy human individuals. The table came from immunoSEQ multiplex PCR; TCRdb's copy has only in-frame clones and leaves some out. Of hundreds of thousands of clones in the sample, roughly 78% were seen once. CDR3 length equals 13 residues. Germline V gives CDR1 MDHEN, CDR2 SYDVKM. V gave up 5 bases and J gave up 2 bases, with 4 bases separating them. This clone was picked up many times. V usage is TRBV28 and J usage is TRBJ2-6; no definite D call. The clonotype was recovered from a young woman in good health. Sequenced sample: memory CD4+ T cells sorted from blood. Subset: CD45RA-negative fraction. As DNA, the CDR3 is TGTGCCAGCAGTCCCCCTGGGGCCAACGTCCTGACTTTC. Translating it yields CASSPPGANVLTF.